The T cell receptor beta chain under discussion was sequenced for a study of blood T cells in healthy people across ages (dated by TCRdb to the mid-2010s). Concerning the study at large: Template switching captured roughly one uniquely barcoded TCR beta cDNA molecule per two T cells in model experiments. The study measured age-related changes in TCR beta repertoire diversity using deep sequencing normalized with unique cDNA molecular identifiers. Donors were grouped into four age groups: young (average 16 years), middle-aged (roughly 40), aged (62) and long-lived (roughly 80). Donors of different ages were randomly distributed across sequencing lanes to avoid experimental bias. The study analyzed two additional independent replicas of 1 million unique cDNA reads from the same blood draw for two donors, one aged 18 to 30 and one aged 80 or older.

Paper-wide results and their limitations: Estimates of total diversity from one million sequenced T cells were regarded as lower bounds and underestimates. The long-lived group showed more naive CD4+ T cells, fewer expanded clones and increased TCR diversity than the aged group, suggesting age selection. Because donor CMV infection status was unknown, age-related changes in expanded clonotypes were potentially confounded. Observed TCR beta diversity per million T cells fell roughly linearly with age, and a significant reduction was already apparent by age roughly 40. Bulk unsorted PBMC profiling prevented conclusive comparison of naive and antigen-experienced compartments. Observed TCR beta diversity correlated strongly with the percentage of naive T cells measured by flow cytometry.

The 39 donors, aged roughly 6 to 100 years, were systemically healthy Caucasian individuals from Russia. Each donor gave around 9.8 milliliters of peripheral blood, collected into EDTA-treated Vacutainer tubes. Ficoll-Paque density-gradient centrifugation was used to isolate PBMCs, with at least 6 million per sample. Total RNA, at least 5 micrograms per sample, was extracted from PBMCs with Trizol reagent. For every donor, an aliquot of PBMCs went through flow cytometry to measure the percentages of naive CD45RAhigh/CD27high T cells. Comments on this clonotype: Its recognized antigen is unknown. At one boundary the junction diverges from the germline segment, which might be a read error.

To prepare the library, 5' RACE was applied. TCRdb shows the sequencer as Illumina HiSeq 2500. A second roughly 7 to 11 cycle PCR used a sample-barcoded 5' primer and a J-beta primer mix. A unique molecular identifier was introduced onto each TCR beta cDNA molecule by a template-switch 5' adaptor carrying 12 random nucleotides. At least 2.5 million CDR3-containing paired-end reads were obtained from each sample. All of the RNA was converted into first-strand cDNA using the Mint cDNA synthesis kit, with a TRBC-specific oligonucleotide serving as the primer. Following uracil-DNA glycosylase treatment, all cDNA underwent a first 18-cycle PCR with the universal primers M1SS and BC2_uni_R. In the paper's pipeline: Normalization of each sample was performed by random selection of 1 million high-quality reads, each carrying a distinct molecular identifier. Instead of being binned into consensus sequences, reads with shared molecular identifiers were discarded. MiTCR, with a Q25 quality threshold and the strictest error-elimination algorithm, was used for CDR3 identification, clonotype clustering and error correction. A nonparametric unseen species model with Euler transformation was used to estimate a lower bound on total TCR beta diversity. Clones were called with MiXCR by TCRdb after fastp trimmed the public reads at Q25, and only in-frame beta chains were retained. Rows with one shared CDR3 protein collapse into an entry with the most common genes and DNA. TCRdb's processing, not the authors' own work, is the source of the V and J calls. This sample lists about 680,000 distinct CDR3 sequences; about 52% were detected once. Roughly a third of the sample is held by the ten biggest clonotypes.

The source is an older woman in good health. The specimen sequenced was blood.

In nucleotide form, the sequence is TGCTGTGCTAGAGCCCCTCGGGGCTATGGCTACACCTTC. This yields the protein CCARAPRGYGYTF. Recombination joined TRBV20-1 with TRBJ1-2, with the D gene uncertain. The CDR3, from cysteine to phenylalanine, totals 13 residues. Only the CDR3 portion is preserved as DNA: 39 bases, with reading frame beginning at the first base. CDR1 and CDR2 were assigned from the germline V gene (reference sequence) as DFQATT and SNEGSKA.